Each of the 29 T cell receptor beta chains below was sequenced from the same sample in a study of blood T cells in healthy people across ages. PCR was performed a second time for roughly 7 to 12 cycles using a sample-barcoded 5' primer and a J-beta primer mix. TCRdb re-called the 5' RACE reads through MiXCR, storing one row per CDR3 protein. The data hold around 1,100,000 distinct CDR3 sequences, with roughly two fifths observed a single time. The sample consisted of blood. These receptor sequences come from a man between 18 and 29 years old in good health.

A few counts support this clonotype. The V gene is TRBV7-3, the J gene TRBJ2-7; TRBD2 agrees at 12 bases. After removal of 3 bases from V and 7 bases from J, the junction contained 10 bases not matched to a gene. Germline assignment: CDR1 SGHTA and CDR2 FQGTGA. The CDR3 consists of 16 residues. DNA for the CDR3: TGTGCCAGCAGCTTGACTAGCGGGGGACCATACAATGAGCAGTACTTC. Translating it yields CASSLTSGGPYNEQYF.

CDR3 region: CATSRPVATEAFF. CDR3 sequence (DNA): TGTGCCACCAGCAGACCAGTAGCCACTGAAGCTTTCTTT. The rearrangement joins TRBV15 to TRBJ1-1; D gene uncertain. V was pared by 2 bases and J by 4 bases, with 8 bases between. The germline V gene encodes CDR1 LNHNV and CDR2 YYDKDF (reference sequence). The CDR3 contains 13 residues.

This chain joins TRBV12-3 or TRBV12-4 and TRBJ2-4; 9 bases map to TRBD2. The CDR3 is made up of 14 amino acids. Trimming removed 4 bases from V and 9 bases from J; junction bases left unmatched: 7. The CDR3 region has the DNA TGTGCCAGCAGTTCCGGACTAGCGAGTCTCATTCAGTACTTC. It specifies CASSSGLASLIQYF.

The rearrangement joins TRBV27 to TRBJ2-1, with D perhaps TRBD1 (5 bases). With 0 bases removed from V and 14 bases from J, the gap between germline ends came to 20 bases. Germline CDR1 reads MNHEY; CDR2 reads SMNVEV (reference sequence). The CDR3 consists of 15 residues. CDR3 residues: CASSLSLMGRQGEFF. The CDR3 DNA reads as TGTGCCAGCAGTTTATCCCTTATGGGGCGGCAGGGTGAGTTCTTC.

The J gene is TRBJ2-3, the V gene TRBV28, with D tentatively TRBD1 (6 bases). Trimming took off 6 bases at V and 5 bases at J, with 15 bases between the two ends. Germline CDR1 reads MDHEN; CDR2 reads SYDVKM. The CDR3 spans 14 residues. In DNA form, the CDR3 reads TGTGCCAGCAGGAGGGACACGGCGGGAGATACGCAGTATTTT. Translated: CASRRDTAGDTQYF.

The rearrangement links TRBV7-8 to TRBJ2-5; D gene unclear. The V and J ends lost 5 bases and 2 bases respectively, with 12 bases between them. The CDR3 runs to 14 residues. In germline, CDR1 is SGHVS, CDR2 FQNEAQ. In nucleotides, the CDR3 is TGTGCCAGCAGCCCAGACCCCGGACAAGAGACCCAGTACTTC. It codes for CASSPDPGQETQYF.

This clonotype was counted only a few times. The J gene is TRBJ2-7, the V gene TRBV11-2; 7 nucleotides line up with TRBD2. The ends lost 6 bases at V and 3 bases at J; junction bases unmatched: 5. The CDR3 length is 13 residues. CDR1 is SGHAT and CDR2 is FQNNGV in the germline V gene. DNA of the CDR3: TGTGCCAGCAGTTCTAGCGGACACTACGAGCAGTACTTC. Amino acids: CASSSSGHYEQYF.

This chain uses TRBV29-1 with TRBJ2-1; D assignment may be TRBD1 or TRBD2 (6 bases each). The CDR3 covers 15 residues. Trimming stripped 4 bases from V and 5 bases from J, with 18 bases between. CDR1 is SQVTM, CDR2 ANQGSEA, per germline. This CDR3 is CSVARRGVRNNEQFF. CDR3 nucleotide sequence: TGCAGCGTTGCTCGAAGGGGGGTAAGGAACAATGAGCAGTTCTTC.

V usage is TRBV7-9 and J usage is TRBJ2-3; no definite D call. The CDR3 is 15 residues long. Germline V gives CDR1 SEHNR, CDR2 FQNEAQ (reference sequence). V lost 3 bases and J 6 bases, leaving 16 bases between the germline ends. CDR3 residues: CASSFKPQIKDTQYF. In DNA, the CDR3 is TGTGCCAGCAGCTTTAAACCCCAAATCAAGGATACGCAGTATTTT. The full variable domain, completed using reference TRBV7-9 and TRBJ2-3, is DTGVSQNPRHKITKRGQNVTFRCDPISEHNRLYWYRQTLGQGPEFLTYFQNEAQLEKSRLLSDRFSAERPKGSFSTLEIQRTEQGDSAMYLCASSFKPQIKDTQYFGPGTRLTVL.

The V call is TRBV4-1, the J call TRBJ1-5, with D maybe TRBD1 (5 bases). CDR1 and CDR2 (germline): MGHRA, YSYEKL. V lost 3 bases, J lost 6 bases, and 15 bases lay in between. The CDR3 runs to 15 residues. The CDR3 sequence: CASSQVQVGLQPQHF. The CDR3 DNA sequence: TGCGCCAGCAGCCAGGTACAGGTAGGGCTTCAGCCCCAGCATTTT.

V and J are TRBV6-6 and TRBJ1-3; D gene ambiguous. The length of the CDR3 is 12 residues. The V end lost 4 bases, the J end lost 5 bases, and 6 bases lay between the germline ends. CDR1 is MNHNY, CDR2 SVGAGI, per germline (reference sequence). The CDR3 spells CASSSARNTIYF. CDR3 nucleotides: TGTGCCAGCAGTTCAGCACGAAACACCATATATTTT.

This chain connects TRBV25-1 to TRBJ2-5; perhaps TRBD1 as D (5 bases). V gave up 2 bases and J gave up 2 bases, with 12 bases separating them. The CDR3 has 15 amino acids. Germline loops: CDR1 MGHDK, CDR2 SYGVNS. DNA for the CDR3: TGTGCCAGCAGTGAAACAGGACGGCCTCAAGAGACCCAGTACTTC. Protein sequence: CASSETGRPQETQYF.

The chain links TRBV20-1 to TRBJ2-5; TRBD1 aligns across 9 bases. With the DNA end fitting TRBJ2-4 better, the J assignment may be wrong. The length of the CDR3 is 14 residues. CDR1 is DFQATT and CDR2 is SNEGSKA in the germline V gene (reference sequence). The CDR3 DNA reads as TGCAGTGCCCCCACAGGGGGCGGCGGAAACATTCAGTACTTC. Its translation is CSAPTGGGGNIQYF.

The chain recombines TRBV27 with TRBJ1-1; D unresolved. Germline assignment: CDR1 MNHEY and CDR2 SMNVEV (reference sequence). Trimming took 2 bases from V and 0 from J, leaving 10 bases between them. CDR3 length: 15 amino acids. The CDR3 sequence is CASSLDKALNTEAFF. The DNA of the CDR3 is TGTGCCAGCAGTTTAGACAAGGCTTTGAACACTGAAGCTTTCTTT.

On this clonotype: The junction and the germline gene differ at one end; a read error may be behind it. The genes are TRBV13 and TRBJ1-2, with 7 positions matching TRBD1. Germline CDR1 PRHDT, CDR2 FYEKMQ (reference sequence). The CDR3 is 14 amino acids. In nucleotides, the CDR3 is TGTGCCGGCAGCTCCACAGGGGCCAATCGGGGCTACACCTTC. The encoded protein is CAGSSTGANRGYTF.

The chain uses TRBV14 and TRBJ1-2; D call uncertain. Germline V lookup: CDR1 SGHDN, CDR2 FVKESK. Trimming took off 4 bases at V and 6 bases at J, with 12 bases between the two ends. The CDR3 covers 13 residues. The CDR3 loop is CASSRNQDDGYTF. The CDR3 coding sequence is TGTGCCAGCAGCCGAAATCAAGACGATGGCTACACCTTC.

This clonotype was picked up many times. The CDR3 DNA sequence: TGTGCCAGCAGTTTCCTCTGGCTCAAAAACATTCAGTACTTC. Encoded protein: CASSFLWLKNIQYF. The chain is built from TRBV12-3 or TRBV12-4 and TRBJ2-4; D gene ambiguous. V was clipped by 3 bases and J by 3 bases, with 9 bases between them. This CDR3 comprises 14 residues.

The table lists this clonotype with a few counts. The chain couples TRBV7-9 to TRBJ2-1; tentative D call: TRBD1 (6 bases). The end of the DNA is better explained by TRBJ2-7, so the J call may be wrong. The CDR3 extends over 15 amino acids. From germline, CDR1 is SEHNR and CDR2 FQNEAQ (reference sequence). The CDR3 DNA reads as TGTGCCAGCAGCCGACAGGTCAGCTCCTACAATGAGCAGTACTTC. Its protein product is CASSRQVSSYNEQYF.

The chain couples TRBV28 to TRBJ1-1, with 9 bases matching TRBD1. V gave up 4 bases and J gave up 3 bases; unmatched junction bases: 6. The germline V gene encodes CDR1 MDHEN and CDR2 SYDVKM. The CDR3 covers 15 residues. The CDR3 is CASSSGTGIDTEAFF. The CDR3 DNA is TGTGCCAGCAGTTCGGGGACAGGGATCGACACTGAAGCTTTCTTT.

This rearrangement joins TRBV19 to TRBJ2-1, with a possible D match to TRBD1 (6 bases). Trimming took 4 bases from V and 5 from J, leaving 9 bases between them. From germline, CDR1 is LNHDA and CDR2 SQIVND (reference sequence). The CDR3 is 13 amino acids. Here the CDR3 DNA reads TGTGCCAGTAGTAACAGGGAAAACAATGAGCAGTTCTTC. It encodes CASSNRENNEQFF.

Note on this clonotype: This could be a read error, since a much larger clone is one nucleotide away. V and J are TRBV9 and TRBJ2-5; TRBD2 agrees at 8 bases. This CDR3 spans 14 amino acids. Germline values: CDR1 SGDLS, CDR2 YYNGEE. V lost 4 bases to trimming and J lost 11 bases; unmatched junction nucleotides: 13. The chain's CDR3 is CASSSVAGRDEQYF. In nucleotides, the CDR3 is TGTGCCAGCAGCTCGGTAGCGGGGCGCGATGAGCAGTACTTC. Variable domain in full (rest from reference TRBV9 and TRBJ2-5): DSGVTQTPKHLITATGQRVTLRCSPRSGDLSVYWYQQSLDQGLQFLIQYYNGEERAKGNILERFSAQQFPDLHSELNLSSLELGDSALYFCASSSVAGRDEQYFGPGTRLLVL.

This clonotype was detected only a few times. This chain connects TRBV20-1 to TRBJ2-5; D not resolved. CDR1 DFQATT and CDR2 SNEGSKA come from the germline V gene (reference sequence). The CDR3 consists of 12 residues. The V end was cut by 2 bases, the J end by 5 bases, with 9 bases between. The CDR3 is CSARKGAETQYF. The CDR3 bases are TGCAGTGCTAGAAAAGGAGCGGAGACCCAGTACTTC.

This clonotype has more than one count but fewer than ten. The rearrangement joins TRBV7-2 to TRBJ2-3; no clear D gene. The CDR3 is made up of 13 amino acids. Per germline, CDR1 SGHTA and CDR2 FQGNSA. Trimming shortened V by 0 bases and J by 4 bases, and 5 bases separated the two germline ends. In DNA, the CDR3 is TGTGCCAGCAGCTTAGCGTTGTCAGATACGCAGTATTTT. Its protein is CASSLALSDTQYF.

V usage is TRBV9 and J usage is TRBJ1-1; weak D call: TRBD1 (5 bases). CDR3 length: 14 residues. CDR1 and CDR2 (germline): SGDLS, YYNGEE. V lost 0 bases and J lost 5, with 11 bases in between. Written as DNA, the CDR3 is TGTGCCAGCAGCGTAGAGGGGATAGGGACTGAAGCTTTCTTT. Encoded protein: CASSVEGIGTEAFF.

V usage is TRBV20-1 and J usage is TRBJ2-1, with 9 nucleotides matching TRBD2. Germline assignment: CDR1 DFQATT and CDR2 SNEGSKA (reference sequence). The CDR3 has 14 residues. Losses at the gene ends were 5 bases for V and 3 bases for J; bases not matched to a gene: 5. The CDR3 is CSAGSGGIYNEQFF. DNA for the CDR3: TGCAGTGCTGGTAGCGGGGGAATCTACAATGAGCAGTTCTTC.

The V call is TRBV5-4, the J call TRBJ2-1, with 11 bases aligning to TRBD2. CDR3 length equals 15 residues. Unmatched junction bases numbered 7, after V lost 4 bases and J lost 7 bases. The germline gives CDR1 SGHNT, CDR2 YYREEE (reference sequence). CDR3 nucleotides: TGTGCCAGCAGCCGTAGCGGGGGGGCGCGAAATGAGCAGTTCTTC. Protein sequence: CASSRSGGARNEQFF.

This clonotype was found a few times. This chain joins TRBV27 and TRBJ1-2, with 7 bases identical to TRBD1. Per germline, CDR1 MNHEY and CDR2 SMNVEV (reference sequence). The CDR3 runs to 15 residues. V shed 5 bases, J shed 4 bases, and the junction held 10 bases outside the gene matches. CDR3 bases: TGTGCCAGCAGTGGGGACAGCGACCCCCGCTATGGCTACACCTTC. Its protein product is CASSGDSDPRYGYTF.

V and J are TRBV20-1 and TRBJ1-2; weak D call: TRBD1 (6 bases). V lost 0 bases and J lost 6, with 11 bases in between. The CDR3 extends over 13 amino acids. Germline CDR1 is DFQATT and CDR2 is SNEGSKA (reference sequence). CDR3 region: CSARDKQGDGYTF. DNA for the CDR3: TGCAGTGCTAGAGATAAACAGGGCGATGGCTACACCTTC.

This clonotype was seen ten or more times. The rearrangement joins TRBV18 to TRBJ2-3; 7 bases agree with TRBD1. V gave up 5 bases and J gave up 8 bases; unmatched junction bases: 10. Germline CDR1 is KGHSH and CDR2 is LQKENI. The CDR3 sequence is 14 residues long. CDR3 sequence: CASSDGTAPRTQYF. The CDR3, as DNA: TGTGCCAGCTCAGACGGGACAGCCCCTCGTACGCAGTATTTT. The full variable domain, completed using reference TRBV18 and TRBJ2-3, is NAGVMQNPRHLVRRRGQEARLRCSPMKGHSHVYWYRQLPEEGLKFMVYLQKENIIDESGMPKERFSAEFPKEGPSILRIQQVVRGDSAAYFCASSDGTAPRTQYFGPGTRLTVL.